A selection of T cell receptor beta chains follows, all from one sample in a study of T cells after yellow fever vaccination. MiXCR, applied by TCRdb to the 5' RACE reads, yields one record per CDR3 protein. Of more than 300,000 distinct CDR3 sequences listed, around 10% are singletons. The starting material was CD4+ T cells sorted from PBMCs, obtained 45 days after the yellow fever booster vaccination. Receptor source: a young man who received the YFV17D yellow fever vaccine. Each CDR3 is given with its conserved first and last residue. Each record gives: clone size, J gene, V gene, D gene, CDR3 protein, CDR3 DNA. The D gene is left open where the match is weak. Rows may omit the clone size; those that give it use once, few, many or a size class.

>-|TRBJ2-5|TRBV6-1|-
CASRIAWETQYF
TGTGCCAGCAGAATAGCATGGGAGACCCAGTACTTC
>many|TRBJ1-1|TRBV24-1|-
CATTVLGRSNTEAFF
TGTGCCACCACTGTATTGGGCAGATCGAACACTGAAGCTTTCTTT
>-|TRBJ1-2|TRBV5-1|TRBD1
CASSRTQGAVDYGYTF
TGCGCCAGCAGCAGGACACAGGGGGCAGTCGACTATGGCTACACCTTC
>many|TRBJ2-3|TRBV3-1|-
CASSVLTDTQYF
TGTGCCAGCAGCGTCCTCACAGATACGCAGTATTTT
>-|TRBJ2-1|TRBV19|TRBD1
CASSMGQGYNEQFF
TGTGCCAGTAGTATGGGACAGGGATACAATGAGCAGTTCTTC
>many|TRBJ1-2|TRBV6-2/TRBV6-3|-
CASAEVSGYTF
TGTGCCAGCGCCGAGGTTTCAGGCTACACCTTC
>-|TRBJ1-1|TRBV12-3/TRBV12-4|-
CASSIRRRTNNTEAFF
TGTGCCAGCAGTATTAGACGCAGGACCAACAACACTGAAGCTTTCTTT
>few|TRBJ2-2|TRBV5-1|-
CASSLEKGRLTGGELFF
TGCGCCAGCAGCTTGGAAAAGGGGAGACTAACGGGCGGGGAGCTGTTTTTT
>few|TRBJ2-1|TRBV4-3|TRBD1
CASSQDRDRGRRNIYNEQFF
TGCGCCAGCAGCCAAGATCGGGACAGGGGGCGCCGGAATATTTATAATGAGCAGTTCTTC
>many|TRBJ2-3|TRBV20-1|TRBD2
CSASTSGADTQYF
TGCAGTGCATCGACTAGCGGGGCAGATACGCAGTATTTT
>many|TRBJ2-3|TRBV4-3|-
CASSQERDHDNTDTQYF
TGCGCCAGCAGCCAAGAGCGCGATCACGATAACACAGATACGCAGTATTTT
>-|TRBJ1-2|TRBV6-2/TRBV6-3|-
CASCELPAGAGVGYTF
TGTGCCAGCTGCGAACTACCAGCCGGGGCGGGAGTTGGCTACACCTTC
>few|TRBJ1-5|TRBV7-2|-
CASSLRRNQPQHF
TGTGCCAGCAGCTTAAGAAGAAATCAGCCCCAGCATTTT
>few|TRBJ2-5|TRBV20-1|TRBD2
CSPMASGHQETQYF
TGCTCCCCGATGGCTAGCGGCCACCAAGAGACCCAGTACTTC
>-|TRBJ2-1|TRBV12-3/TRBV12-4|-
CASSLGRGRYNEQFF
TGTGCCAGCAGCCTGGGGCGGGGGCGTTACAATGAGCAGTTCTTC
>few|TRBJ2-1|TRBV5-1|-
CASSLAEGDRYEQFF
TGCGCCAGCAGCTTGGCCGAAGGGGATCGGTATGAGCAGTTCTTC
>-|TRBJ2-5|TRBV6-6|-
CASSYGAGSRGVETQYF
TGTGCCAGCAGTTACGGGGCCGGGTCGCGTGGTGTGGAGACCCAGTACTTC
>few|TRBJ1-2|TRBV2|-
CASRETGPTAGYTF
TGTGCCAGCAGGGAGACCGGGCCCACCGCAGGCTACACCTTC
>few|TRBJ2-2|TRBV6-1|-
CASSVSLTNTGELFF
TGTGCCAGCAGTGTATCCCTAACGAACACCGGGGAGCTGTTTTTT
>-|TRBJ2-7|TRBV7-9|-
CASSLAPPSEQYF
TGTGCCAGCAGCTTAGCGCCACCCTCGGAGCAGTACTTC
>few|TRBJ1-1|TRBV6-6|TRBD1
CASRTIAGTGGAYHEAFF
TGTGCCAGCAGAACTATTGCCGGGACAGGGGGCGCGTATCATGAAGCTTTCTTT
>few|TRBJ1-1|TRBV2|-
CASSWGMGPGGTEAFF
TGTGCCAGCAGTTGGGGGATGGGGCCCGGTGGCACTGAAGCTTTCTTT
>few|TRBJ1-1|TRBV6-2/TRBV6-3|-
CASSYAAAEAFF
TGTGCCAGCAGTTACGCCGCCGCTGAAGCTTTCTTT
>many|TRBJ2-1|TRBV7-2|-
CASSSPPRQTPNEQFF
TGTGCCAGCAGCTCTCCCCCGCGCCAGACACCCAATGAGCAGTTCTTC
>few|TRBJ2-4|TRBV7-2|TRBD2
CASSLVAGADIQYF
TGTGCCAGCAGCTTAGTAGCGGGGGCGGACATTCAGTACTTC
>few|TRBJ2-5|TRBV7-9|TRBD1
CASSQTGQSGETQYF
TGTGCCAGCAGCCAGACGGGACAGAGTGGGGAGACCCAGTACTTC
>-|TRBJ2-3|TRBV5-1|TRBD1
CASGTGGSDTQYF
TGCGCCAGTGGGACAGGGGGCTCAGATACGCAGTATTTT
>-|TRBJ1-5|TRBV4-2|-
CASSQDRLGNQPQHF
TGTGCCAGCAGCCAAGATAGGCTGGGGAATCAGCCCCAGCATTTT
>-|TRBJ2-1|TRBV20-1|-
CSARDQPTRDEQFF
TGCAGTGCTAGAGATCAACCTACCCGCGATGAGCAGTTCTTC
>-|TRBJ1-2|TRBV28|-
CASSLSFEGSYGYTF
TGTGCCAGCAGTTTATCATTCGAGGGTTCCTATGGCTACACCTTC
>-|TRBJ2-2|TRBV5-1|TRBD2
CASSPRERASGGAGELFF
TGCGCCAGCAGCCCTCGCGAGAGGGCTAGCGGGGGGGCCGGGGAGCTGTTTTTT
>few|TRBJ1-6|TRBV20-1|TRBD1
CSARAQGADNSPLHF
TGCAGTGCTAGAGCACAGGGGGCCGATAATTCACCCCTCCACTTT
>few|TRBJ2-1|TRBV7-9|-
CASTPLWGAYNEQFF
TGTGCCAGCACCCCCCTCTGGGGGGCTTACAATGAGCAGTTCTTC
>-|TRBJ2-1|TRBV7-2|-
CASSLPGRNEQFF
TGTGCCAGCAGCTTGCCAGGGAGGAATGAGCAGTTCTTC
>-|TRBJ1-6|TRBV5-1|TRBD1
CASNPGGTGGRSPLHF
TGCGCCAGCAACCCCGGCGGGACAGGGGGTCGATCACCCCTCCACTTT
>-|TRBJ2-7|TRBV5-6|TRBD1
CASSLGIQGEVREQYF
TGTGCCAGCAGCTTGGGGATACAGGGGGAGGTGCGCGAGCAGTACTTC
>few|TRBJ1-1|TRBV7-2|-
CASSLVGRPNTEAFF
TGTGCCAGCAGCTTAGTTGGGCGACCGAACACTGAAGCTTTCTTT
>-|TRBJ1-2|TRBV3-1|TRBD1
CASSQSPDRGSGYTF
TGTGCCAGCAGCCAAAGCCCGGACAGGGGGAGCGGCTACACCTTC
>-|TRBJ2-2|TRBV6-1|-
CASRGPFRGEFF
TGTGCCAGCCGGGGGCCCTTTCGGGGGGAGTTTTTT
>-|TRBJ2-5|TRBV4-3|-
CASSISPTDQETQYF
TGCGCCAGCAGCATATCCCCGACAGACCAAGAGACCCAGTACTTC
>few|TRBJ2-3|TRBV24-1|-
CATSSKNTQYF
TGTGCCACCAGTTCGAAAAATACGCAGTATTTT